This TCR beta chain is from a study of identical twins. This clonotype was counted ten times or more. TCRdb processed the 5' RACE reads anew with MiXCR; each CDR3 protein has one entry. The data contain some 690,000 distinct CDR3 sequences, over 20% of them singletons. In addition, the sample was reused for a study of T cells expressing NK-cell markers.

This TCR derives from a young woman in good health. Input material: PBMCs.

The CDR3 loop is CASSGPVGEQFF. DNA for the CDR3: TGTGCCAGCAGCGGACCCGTAGGTGAGCAGTTCTTC. J is TRBJ2-1 and V is TRBV6-5; no definite D call. This CDR3 contains 12 residues. Germline loops: CDR1 MNHEY, CDR2 SVGAGI. V shed 6 bases and J shed 9 bases, with 12 bases lying between them.